This T cell receptor (beta chain) was found in a study of blood T cells in healthy people across ages. Study-wide results and caveats: Significant beta diversity loss was already apparent by age approximately 40, declining roughly linearly.

Together with a sample-barcoded 5' primer, a J-beta primer mix was included in a second PCR lasting about 6 to 11 cycles. TCRdb passed the 5' RACE reads through MiXCR, listing each CDR3 protein once. The data show 1.5 million to 2 million distinct CDR3 sequences, 28% seen once. There are a few counts of this clonotype. What it binds is not known. The length of the CDR3 is 15 residues. The germline gives CDR1 MNHEY, CDR2 SMNVEV (reference sequence). The V gene end was trimmed by 8 bases and the J gene end by 6 bases; junction bases not matched to a gene: 16. The receptor's source is a woman in her twenties or thirties in good health. The rearrangement joins TRBV27 to TRBJ2-7; TRBD1 agrees at 7 bases. The specimen sequenced was blood. CDR3 protein: CASSTLTTGFREQYF. As DNA, the CDR3 is TGTGCCAGCTCCACACTGACGACAGGGTTTCGCGAGCAGTACTTC.